The 31 T cell receptor beta chains reported below all come from one sample, sequenced in a study of T cell changes during pregnancy in multiple sclerosis. Profiled with immunoSEQ multiplex PCR; TCRdb holds only in-frame clones, not every one. The table records more than 65,000 clones, around 93% of them present only once. The sequenced sample was peripheral blood, obtained in the first trimester of pregnancy. The receptors shown here come from a female donor with multiple sclerosis, enrolled in a pregnancy study.

This chain links TRBV7-8 with TRBJ2-1; 14 nucleotides agree with TRBD2. CDR3 size: 16 residues. The germline gives CDR1 SGHVS, CDR2 FQNEAQ. V dropped 5 bases and J dropped 3; count of bases not matched to a gene: 3. As DNA, the CDR3 is TGTGCCAGCAGCACGGGACTAGCGGGGGACTACAATGAGCAGTTCTTC. This sequence encodes CASSTGLAGDYNEQFF.

This chain joins TRBV2 and TRBJ2-7; a weak D match, TRBD1 (6 bases). This CDR3 has 15 amino acids. The V and J ends lost 3 bases and 4 bases respectively, with 16 bases between them. Per the germline V gene, CDR1 is SNHLY and CDR2 is FYNNEI. CDR3 amino acids: CASSEEKGQLYEQYF. The CDR3 DNA reads as TGTGCCAGCAGTGAGGAGAAAGGACAGCTATACGAGCAGTACTTC.

This rearrangement joins TRBV5-1 to TRBJ2-3; 8 bases fit TRBD1. The CDR3 totals 15 residues. Germline V gene data show CDR1 as SGHRS and CDR2 as YFSETQ. Unmatched junction bases numbered 10, after V lost 4 bases and J lost 6 bases. The CDR3, as DNA: TGCGCCAGCAGCATCAAGGACAGGGAGGCGGATACGCAGTATTTT. It encodes CASSIKDREADTQYF.

This chain uses TRBV7-3 with TRBJ2-5; 9 bases agree with TRBD1. Germline assignment: CDR1 SGHTA and CDR2 FQGTGA. The CDR3 loop spans 13 amino acids. The trim removed 5 bases at V and 4 bases at J, leaving 2 bases unmatched. Here the CDR3 reads CASSADRGETQYF. Here the CDR3 DNA reads TGTGCCAGCAGCGCGGACAGGGGAGAGACCCAGTACTTC.

This clone was seen a few times. The chain recombines TRBV11-2 with TRBJ1-1; TRBD1 is a possible D gene (5 bases). Deletions cut 3 bases from V and 7 bases from J, with 12 bases between. The CDR3 covers 13 residues. Per the germline V gene, CDR1 is SGHAT and CDR2 is FQNNGV. The chain's CDR3 is CASSFGGTGEAFF. In nucleotides, the CDR3 is TGTGCCAGCAGCTTTGGTGGTACAGGTGAAGCTTTCTTT.

The rearrangement links TRBV5-5 to TRBJ1-1; the D gene is possibly TRBD1 (6 bases). The CDR3 consists of 15 residues. The V end was cut by 3 bases, the J end by 1 base, with 13 bases between. CDR1 and CDR2 from the germline V gene are SGHKS and YYEKEE (reference sequence). In DNA, the CDR3 is TGTGCCAGCAGCTCGGAGGACAGTCGGAACACTGAAGCTTTCTTT. It translates to CASSSEDSRNTEAFF.

The chain recombines TRBV6-1 with TRBJ2-2; possibly TRBD1 for D (5 bases). The V end lost 6 bases, the J end lost 6 bases, and 14 bases lay between the germline ends. The germline V gene encodes CDR1 MNHNS and CDR2 SASEGT. The CDR3 has 14 residues. CDR3 in amino acids: CASSHLDTSGELFF. In DNA form, the CDR3 reads TGTGCCAGCAGCCATTTGGACACCTCCGGGGAGCTGTTTTTT.

This chain uses TRBV5-4 with TRBJ2-7; 10 bases are a match to TRBD2. Per the germline V gene, CDR1 is SGHNT and CDR2 is YYREEE (reference sequence). The ends lost 6 bases at V and 0 bases at J; junction bases unmatched: 6. CDR3 size: 15 residues. In DNA, the CDR3 is TGTGCCAGCACCCTAGCGGGAGCTAGCTCCTACGAGCAGTACTTC. Its protein is CASTLAGASSYEQYF.

The chain employs TRBV11-1 and TRBJ2-1; possible D gene TRBD1, 6 bases. The CDR3 totals 14 residues. V dropped 3 bases and J dropped 2 bases, with 8 bases sitting between them. Germline V gene sequence: CDR1 SGHAT, CDR2 FQDESV (reference sequence). In DNA, the CDR3 is TGTGCCAGCAGCTTTACAGGGACCTACAATGAGCAGTTCTTC. As protein: CASSFTGTYNEQFF.

The chain links TRBV9 to TRBJ2-2, with 11 bases identical to TRBD1. V was clipped by 2 bases and J by 9 bases; unmatched bases: 9. This CDR3 has 16 residues. Germline V CDR1 and CDR2: SGDLS, YYNGEE. DNA of the CDR3: TGTGCCAGCAGCGTGGGCGGGACAGGGGGTAACCGGGAGCTGTTTTTT. Encoded protein: CASSVGGTGGNRELFF.

The rearrangement uses TRBV2 and TRBJ2-1, with D perhaps TRBD2 (6 bases). Trimming stripped 6 bases from V and 8 bases from J, with 17 bases between. The CDR3 totals 14 residues. Germline assignment: CDR1 SNHLY and CDR2 FYNNEI. This CDR3 reads CASSNAPGSYEQFF. The CDR3, as DNA: TGTGCCAGCAGCAACGCCCCCGGGAGTTATGAGCAGTTCTTC.

V and J are TRBV27 and TRBJ2-1, with 11 bases lining up with TRBD2. CDR3 size: 20 residues. Germline CDR1 reads MNHEY; CDR2 reads SMNVEV (reference sequence). J gave up 3 bases and V 2 bases, and 15 bases lay outside the gene matches. Here the CDR3 reads CASSLTPLRSSGGLYNEQFF. CDR3 nucleotides: TGTGCCAGCAGTTTAACCCCTCTCCGTTCTAGCGGGGGGCTCTACAATGAGCAGTTCTTC.

The chain couples TRBV7-3 to TRBJ2-5; TRBD2 aligns across 9 bases. V gave up 1 base and J gave up 5 bases; unmatched junction bases: 8. The V gene's germline CDR1 is SGHTA and CDR2 FQGTGA. The CDR3 consists of 16 residues. CDR3 DNA: TGTGCCAGCAGCTTAAATAGGGCGGGGGGGCCGGAGACCCAGTACTTC. Protein: CASSLNRAGGPETQYF.

The rearrangement joins TRBV7-2 to TRBJ1-2, with D possibly matching TRBD1 (5 bases). V lost 0 bases and J 7 bases, leaving 15 bases between the germline ends. Germline CDR1 reads SGHTA; CDR2 reads FQGNSA. The CDR3 has 15 amino acids. CDR3 sequence (DNA): TGTGCCAGCAGCTTAGCGCCAGGGCTGGATTCTGGCTACACCTTC. Its translation: CASSLAPGLDSGYTF.

The chain links TRBV7-2 to TRBJ2-3, with 9 nucleotides matching TRBD1. This CDR3 has 14 amino acids. V shed 7 bases and J 4 bases; nucleotides not matched to a gene: 6. CDR1 is SGHTA, CDR2 FQGNSA, per germline. CDR3 sequence reads: CASTPGTGPDTQYF. The CDR3 bases are TGTGCCAGCACCCCCGGGACAGGGCCAGATACGCAGTATTTT.

This clone was observed once. This rearrangement joins TRBV11-3 to TRBJ2-1, with D maybe TRBD2 (6 bases). The CDR3 loop spans 12 amino acids. CDR1 SGHNT and CDR2 YENEEA come from the germline V gene. V lost 1 base and J lost 10, with 8 bases in between. Here the CDR3 DNA reads TGTGCCAGCAGCTTAGGAGGAGGGGAGCAGTTCTTC. This translates into CASSLGGGEQFF.

The CDR3 protein is CASSPGQGFAEAFF. The CDR3 DNA follows: TGTGCCAGCAGTCCGGGACAGGGGTTCGCTGAAGCTTTCTTT. The V call is TRBV6-4, the J call TRBJ1-1, with 10 bases identical to TRBD1. Unmatched junction bases numbered 6, after V lost 5 bases and J lost 6 bases. The germline V gene encodes CDR1 MRHNA and CDR2 SNTAGT. This CDR3 comprises 14 residues.

The gene calls are TRBV7-6 and TRBJ2-3; maybe TRBD1 (5 bases). Trimming shortened V by 1 base and J by 0 bases, and 11 bases separated the two germline ends. This CDR3 comprises 16 residues. Looked up from germline, CDR1 is SGHVS and CDR2 is FNYEAQ. CDR3 residues: CASSLGDSYSTDTQYF. Here the CDR3 DNA reads TGTGCCAGCAGCTTAGGCGACAGTTATAGCACAGATACGCAGTATTTT.

This sequence joins TRBV6-1 and TRBJ2-2, with 8 bases fitting TRBD2. The germline CDR1 and CDR2 sequences are MNHNS and SASEGT. Unmatched junction bases numbered 7, after V lost 4 bases and J lost 0 bases. The CDR3 length is 17 residues. CDR3 sequence: CASSGLATLANTGELFF. The CDR3 DNA reads TGTGCCAGCAGTGGACTAGCGACACTTGCGAACACCGGGGAGCTGTTTTTT.

This clone has only one observation. This chain links TRBV10-3 with TRBJ1-2; TRBD1 matches 7 bases. Germline CDR1 ENHRY, CDR2 SYGVKD. CDR3 length: 13 residues. The V gene end was trimmed by 2 bases and the J gene end by 3 bases; junction bases not matched to a gene: 0. CDR3 sequence (DNA): TGTGCCATCAGTGAGGACAGGGACTATGGCTACACCTTC. Its protein is CAISEDRDYGYTF.

A single count supports this clone. The chain carries TRBV5-1 and TRBJ2-7; 10 bases agree with TRBD1. The CDR3 is made up of 14 amino acids. V shed 2 bases and J 5 bases; nucleotides not matched to a gene: 4. The germline V gene encodes CDR1 SGHRS and CDR2 YFSETQ. The CDR3 region has the DNA TGCGCCAGCAGCTTCTCCGGGACAGGGGACGAGCAGTACTTC. Its translation: CASSFSGTGDEQYF. Full variable domain (missing parts from reference TRBV5-1 and TRBJ2-7): KAGVTQTPRYLIKTRGQQVTLSCSPISGHRSVSWYQQTPGQGLQFLFEYFSETQRNKGNFPGRFSGRQFSNSRSEMNVSTLELGDSALYLCASSFSGTGDEQYFGPGTRLTVT.

This clone was found once. The CDR3 nucleotides are TGTGCCACCAGCAGAGATCGACAGGGACGGCAGCCCCAGCATTTT. It yields the protein CATSRDRQGRQPQHF. The chain has TRBV15 and TRBJ1-5, with 7 bases aligning to TRBD1. This CDR3 has 15 residues. V was clipped by 0 bases and J by 7 bases; unmatched bases: 6. CDR1 and CDR2 (germline): LNHNV, YYDKDF (reference sequence).

The chain combines TRBV19 with TRBJ2-3; 10 nucleotides line up with TRBD1. The V and J ends lost 5 bases and 5 bases, in that order; junction bases with no gene match: 7. This CDR3 is 15 amino acids long. Germline V gene lookup returns CDR1 LNHDA and CDR2 SQIVND (reference sequence). Here the CDR3 reads CASSEAGQGKDTQYF. In DNA form, the CDR3 reads TGTGCCAGTAGTGAGGCGGGACAGGGGAAAGATACGCAGTATTTT. The whole variable domain, filled in from reference TRBV19 and TRBJ2-3, reads DGGITQSPKYLFRKEGQNVTLSCEQNLNHDAMYWYRQDPGQGLRLIYYSQIVNDFQKGDIAEGYSVSREKKESFPLTVTSAQKNPTAFYLCASSEAGQGKDTQYFGPGTRLTVL.

This clone has only one observation. J is TRBJ1-1 and V is TRBV7-3, with 9 bases that match TRBD1. Trimming cost V 5 bases and J 0 bases; bases outside gene matches: 4. The germline V gene has CDR1 SGHTA and CDR2 FQGTGA. This CDR3 is built from 15 residues. CDR3 region: CASSPGQGMNTEAFF. In DNA form, the CDR3 reads TGTGCCAGCAGCCCGGGACAGGGAATGAACACTGAAGCTTTCTTT.

The chain couples TRBV6-5 to TRBJ1-3; 8 positions match TRBD1. V gave up 4 bases and J gave up 2 bases; unmatched junction bases: 4. From germline, CDR1 is MNHEY and CDR2 SVGAGI. The CDR3 runs to 15 residues. The CDR3 spells CASSLTGEPGNTIYF. In DNA form, the CDR3 reads TGTGCCAGCAGTTTGACAGGGGAGCCTGGAAACACCATATATTTT.

CDR3 sequence: CASSLSNRNLYGYTF. CDR3 nucleotide sequence: TGTGCCAGCAGCTTGTCTAACCGAAACCTCTATGGCTACACCTTC. The chain links TRBV5-4 to TRBJ1-2; D is unresolved. Trimming cost V 1 base and J 4 bases, with 14 bases left between them. CDR3 length equals 15 residues. The germline V gene has CDR1 SGHNT and CDR2 YYREEE (reference sequence).

The chain joins TRBV5-1 to TRBJ2-1; 11 bases agree with TRBD2. The CDR3 has 18 amino acids. CDR1 and CDR2 from the germline V gene are SGHRS and YFSETQ. The V and J ends lost 0 bases and 0 bases, in that order; junction bases with no gene match: 5. In DNA, the CDR3 is TGCGCCAGCAGCTTGGGACTAGCGGGACCCTACTCCTACAATGAGCAGTTCTTC. Its translation: CASSLGLAGPYSYNEQFF.

The V call is TRBV7-9, the J call TRBJ1-1, with D perhaps matching TRBD1 (5 bases). V was pared by 2 bases and J by 10 bases, with 17 bases between. This CDR3 is built from 14 residues. The germline V gene has CDR1 SEHNR and CDR2 FQNEAQ (reference sequence). The CDR3 reads CASSLPGNGFIAFF. The CDR3 DNA reads as TGTGCCAGCAGCTTACCAGGGAACGGGTTTATAGCTTTCTTT.

This clone was observed a handful of times. The rearrangement joins TRBV5-1 to TRBJ1-2; the D gene is possibly TRBD1 (5 bases). V lost 5 bases and J 7 bases, leaving 12 bases between the germline ends. Germline CDR1 SGHRS, CDR2 YFSETQ. The CDR3 totals 12 residues. CDR3 DNA: TGCGCCAGCAGTAGAGGGGAGGGTGGCTACACCTTC. Amino acids: CASSRGEGGYTF. The entire variable domain, with the rest obtained from reference TRBV5-1 and TRBJ1-2, is as follows: KAGVTQTPRYLIKTRGQQVTLSCSPISGHRSVSWYQQTPGQGLQFLFEYFSETQRNKGNFPGRFSGRQFSNSRSEMNVSTLELGDSALYLCASSRGEGGYTFGSGTRLTVV.

The chain combines TRBV10-2 with TRBJ2-1; 10 nucleotides match TRBD2. Germline assignment: CDR1 WSHSY and CDR2 SAAADI. This CDR3 has 15 residues. V gave up 6 bases and J gave up 0 bases; unmatched junction bases: 2. CDR3 bases: TGCGCCAGCAGAGCTAGCGGGAGCTCCTACAATGAGCAGTTCTTC. Amino acids: CASRASGSSYNEQFF.

The chain has TRBV9 and TRBJ2-5; 7 nucleotides agree with TRBD1. V shed 0 bases and J 5 bases; nucleotides not matched to a gene: 4. CDR1 SGDLS and CDR2 YYNGEE come from the germline V gene. The CDR3 spans 14 residues. The CDR3 reads CASSVAYRGETQYF. In DNA form, the CDR3 reads TGTGCCAGCAGCGTAGCATACAGGGGTGAGACCCAGTACTTC.